Below are 10 T cell receptor beta chains sequenced from a single sample in a study of blood T cell repertoires in COVID-19. Sequencing used immunoSEQ multiplex PCR; TCRdb keeps in-frame clones, though not all of them. The data show approximately 350,000 clones, over 75% seen once. Material: PBMCs or T cells enriched from blood (not recorded which). These receptors were taken from a man aged 18 to 30 who had recovered from COVID-19.

In nucleotides, the CDR3 is TGTGCCAGCAGCCAAGATCCATCGACAGGAGCTTTCTTT. Its protein is CASSQDPSTGAFF. This chain joins TRBV4-2 and TRBJ1-1; the D gene is possibly TRBD1 (6 bases). Per the germline V gene, CDR1 is LGHNA and CDR2 is YNFKEQ. Deletions cut 0 bases from V and 10 bases from J, with 12 bases between. The CDR3 contains 13 residues.

The chain couples TRBV12-3 or TRBV12-4 to TRBJ1-4; D call uncertain. The CDR3 totals 12 residues. V lost 7 bases and J 10 bases, leaving 13 bases between the germline ends. In nucleotides, the CDR3 is TGTGCCAGCACCACGTCCCGGGGAAAACTGTTTTTT. Translated, it gives CASTTSRGKLFF.

The genes are TRBV6-5 and TRBJ2-5; maybe TRBD1 (6 bases). In germline, CDR1 is MNHEY, CDR2 SVGAGI. Between the trimmed V and J ends, which lost 0 bases and 4 bases, there was a span of 9 bases. There are 14 residues in the CDR3. The CDR3 bases are TGTGCCAGCAGTTACTCGACAGGCCGAGAGACCCAGTACTTC. The encoded protein is CASSYSTGRETQYF.

The genes are TRBV6-2 or TRBV6-3 and TRBJ2-3, with a tentative D call TRBD2 (6 bases). Germline V gene lookup returns CDR1 MNHEY and CDR2 SVGEGT. CDR3 length: 16 residues. Trimming left V 4 bases short and J 0 bases short, with 14 bases between. The CDR3 coding sequence is TGTGCCAGCAGTTCAGATTCGGCGGGAAGCACAGATACGCAGTATTTT. Protein sequence: CASSSDSAGSTDTQYF.

V usage is TRBV7-3 and J usage is TRBJ2-5, with TRBD2 as a possible D gene (5 bases). Trimming removed 0 bases from V and 2 bases from J, with 7 bases in between. CDR3 length equals 14 residues. Germline V lookup: CDR1 SGHTA, CDR2 FQGTGA. The CDR3 is CASSLTGEQETQYF. CDR3 DNA sequence: TGTGCCAGCAGCTTAACCGGGGAACAAGAGACCCAGTACTTC.

V is TRBV3-1 (or the pseudogene TRBV3-2) and J is TRBJ2-2; maybe TRBD1 (5 bases). Germline CDR1 reads LGHDT; CDR2 reads YNNKEL (reference sequence). V lost 4 bases, J lost 2 bases, and 14 bases lay in between. The CDR3 runs 16 residues. The CDR3 spells CASSPGNQGNTGELFF. The CDR3 nucleotides read TGTGCCAGCAGCCCAGGAAACCAGGGTAACACCGGGGAGCTGTTTTTT.

This clone appeared a single time. The CDR3, as DNA: TGCGCCAGCAGCCAAGATCGGCGAGGAACCACAGATACGCAGTATTTT. Protein sequence: CASSQDRRGTTDTQYF. This rearrangement joins TRBV4-3 to TRBJ2-3, with unresolved D. V was trimmed by 0 bases and J by 2 bases, leaving 12 bases between them. The CDR3 has 16 residues. Looked up from germline, CDR1 is LGHNA and CDR2 is YSLEER.

The V gene is TRBV7-9, the J gene TRBJ2-1; D might be TRBD1 (6 bases). With 11 bases removed from V and 6 bases from J, the gap between germline ends came to 20 bases. Germline CDR1 is SEHNR and CDR2 is FQNEAQ (reference sequence). The CDR3 is made up of 14 amino acids. CDR3 coding DNA: TGTGCCTGCCAATCAGGGGCACGTGTCAATGAGCAGTTCTTC. It encodes CACQSGARVNEQFF. The variable domain in full, with the rest retrieved from reference TRBV7-9 and TRBJ2-1, is DTGVSQNPRHKITKRGQNVTFRCDPISEHNRLYWYRQTLGQGPEFLTYFQNEAQLEKSRLLSDRFSAERPKGSFSTLEIQRTEQGDSAMYLCACQSGARVNEQFFGPGTRLTVL.

The genes are TRBV24-1 and TRBJ2-1, with D possibly being TRBD2 (5 bases). V was clipped by 3 bases and J by 0 bases, with 11 bases between them. The CDR3 contains 16 residues. CDR1 is KGHDR, CDR2 SFDVKD, per germline. The CDR3 sequence is CATSDRTPSSYNEQFF. CDR3 coding DNA: TGTGCCACCAGTGATCGGACTCCTAGCTCCTACAATGAGCAGTTCTTC.

The V and J genes are TRBV28 and TRBJ1-2, with 7 bases matching TRBD1. The CDR3 is 14 amino acids. V was pared by 2 bases and J by 8 bases, with 8 bases of the junction left unmatched. Germline values: CDR1 MDHEN, CDR2 SYDVKM. The chain's CDR3 is CASSLLTGAGGYTF. CDR3 coding DNA: TGTGCCAGCAGTTTACTCACAGGGGCTGGGGGCTACACCTTC.